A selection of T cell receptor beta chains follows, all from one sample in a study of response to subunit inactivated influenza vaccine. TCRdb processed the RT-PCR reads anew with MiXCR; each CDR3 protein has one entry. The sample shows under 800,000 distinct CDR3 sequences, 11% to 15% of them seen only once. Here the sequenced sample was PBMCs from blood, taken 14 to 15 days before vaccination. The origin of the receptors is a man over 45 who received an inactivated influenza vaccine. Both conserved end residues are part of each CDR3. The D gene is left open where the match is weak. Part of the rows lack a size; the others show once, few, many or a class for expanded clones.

CASLSYRGGRYNEQFF	TGTGCCAGCCTGTCGTACCGGGGGGGCCGCTACAATGAGCAGTTCTTC	few	TRBJ2-1	TRBD2	TRBV7-8
CASRTYSNQPQHF	TGTGCCAGCAGAACGTATAGCAATCAGCCCCAGCATTTT	few	TRBJ1-5	.	TRBV2
CAIMADVGELFF	TGTGCCATCATGGCGGATGTCGGGGAGCTGTTTTTT	few	TRBJ2-2	.	TRBV10-3
CASSFRPRYRGPYEQYF	TGTGCCAGCAGTTTCCGTCCGCGTTATAGGGGTCCCTACGAGCAGTACTTC	few	TRBJ2-7	.	TRBV28
CASSFQTTQYF	TGTGCCAGCAGCTTCCAGACCACGCAGTATTTT	few	TRBJ2-3	.	TRBV5-6
CASSRGGAQYF	TGTGCCAGCAGCCGGGGTGGAGCGCAGTATTTT	.	TRBJ2-3	.	TRBV4-2
CASSPVSGSSTDTQYF	TGCGCCAGCAGCCCTGTATCGGGGTCTAGCACAGATACGCAGTATTTT	many	TRBJ2-3	.	TRBV5-1
CASSLRDRGLGETQYF	TGCGCCAGCAGCCTGCGGGACAGGGGCCTTGGGGAGACCCAGTACTTC	.	TRBJ2-5	TRBD1	TRBV4-1
CASSEPGNSNQPQHF	TGTGCCAGCAGTGAGCCGGGAAATAGCAATCAGCCCCAGCATTTT	.	TRBJ1-5	.	TRBV6-1
CASSLKGLSGYTF	TGTGCCAGCAGTCTCAAGGGTCTGAGTGGCTACACCTTC	.	TRBJ1-2	.	TRBV12-3/TRBV12-4
CASSPYPSGTGELFF	TGTGCCAGTAGTCCCTACCCCTCCGGGACCGGGGAGCTGTTTTTT	.	TRBJ2-2	.	TRBV19
CASSLKLAGYVGDTQYF	TGTGCCAGCAGCTTAAAACTAGCGGGGTACGTCGGAGATACGCAGTATTTT	few	TRBJ2-3	TRBD2	TRBV7-8
CASSFGARGNEQYF	TGTGCCAGCAGCTTCGGGGCCAGGGGGAACGAGCAGTACTTC	once	TRBJ2-7	TRBD1	TRBV5-4
CSARDRDRGLISTEAFF	TGCAGTGCTAGAGACCGGGACAGGGGTCTTATAAGCACTGAAGCTTTCTTT	few	TRBJ1-1	TRBD1	TRBV20-1
CASSVGVQGEQFF	TGTGCCAGCAGCGTAGGGGTCCAGGGAGAGCAGTTCTTC	few	TRBJ2-1	.	TRBV9
CASSLEGSGFNEQFF	TGTGCCAGCAGCTTAGAAGGATCAGGGTTCAATGAGCAGTTCTTC	.	TRBJ2-1	.	TRBV11-2
CASSPARAVDTQYF	TGTGCCAGCAGCCCAGCCAGGGCCGTGGATACGCAGTATTTT	few	TRBJ2-3	.	TRBV7-2
CASSYGQGRAFF	TGTGCCAGCAGTTACGGGCAGGGACGAGCTTTCTTT	.	TRBJ1-1	.	TRBV6-2/TRBV6-3
CSAAMGAPSTEAFF	TGCAGTGCTGCCATGGGGGCCCCGAGCACTGAAGCTTTCTTT	.	TRBJ1-1	.	TRBV20-1
CASSSTGSDETQYF	TGTGCCAGCAGTTCGACAGGGAGTGATGAGACCCAGTACTTC	many	TRBJ2-5	TRBD1	TRBV27
CASAPRGRKTQYF	TGTGCCAGCGCCCCCCGGGGGAGGAAGACCCAGTACTTC	few	TRBJ2-5	.	TRBV28
CSVDSREGYTQYF	TGCAGCGTTGATTCCCGGGAGGGGTATACGCAGTATTTT	.	TRBJ2-3	TRBD2	TRBV29-1
CASSLAPSGTITDTQYF	TGCGCCAGCAGCTTGGCCCCTAGCGGGACAATCACAGATACGCAGTATTTT	few	TRBJ2-3	TRBD2	TRBV5-1
CASSPRFGGGDEQYF	TGTGCCAGCAGCCCCCGCTTCGGAGGGGGCGACGAGCAGTACTTC	few	TRBJ2-7	.	TRBV5-4
CATSPGQGSNEQFF	TGTGCCACCAGTCCGGGACAGGGATCCAATGAGCAGTTCTTC	.	TRBJ2-1	TRBD1	TRBV24-1